The T cell receptor (beta chain) described here comes from a study of technical replicates of blood from four donors (dated by TCRdb to about 2017). Receptor libraries were prepared by the immunoSEQ multiplex PCR assay. The table was pulled from immuneACCESS by TCRdb, which kept in-frame rearrangements only. Such tables lose some clones; where checked, under half of the loss comes from unresolved V genes, and the rest has no known cause. For this sample there are fewer than 100,000 clones; around 97% appear just once. Together, the top ten hold around 0.2% of the sample. As for this clone: Its cognate antigen has yet to be identified. Base-call qualities are not available, and no considerably larger clone is one nucleotide away.

The CDR3, cysteine through phenylalanine, is 19 amino acids long. The entry retains the CDR3 DNA only, 57 bases that are in frame from base 1. The germline V gene provides CDR1 SGHNT and CDR2 YENEEA. Trimmed from V: 0 bases; trimmed from J: 2 bases; junction bases lacking a gene match: 14. This TCR derives from a human donor in good health. Rearrangement joined TRBV11-3 to TRBJ2-7, and 9 bases in between align with TRBD2. The sequencing input was T cells isolated from PBMCs. The CDR3 is CASSLDRIGSGGPTYEQYF. The DNA reads as follows: TGTGCCAGCAGCTTAGATCGTATCGGTAGCGGGGGACCTACCTACGAGCAGTACTTC.